The 31 T cell receptor beta chains below all came from one sample that was sequenced in a study of blood T cell repertoires in COVID-19 (dated by TCRdb to the early 2020s). Library preparation employed the immunoSEQ multiplex PCR assay. In its TCRdb copy, this immuneACCESS table keeps in-frame sequences only and misses some clones. Where compared with another copy, unresolved V genes explain less than half of these, and the others have no known cause. The sample yields about 300,000 clones; around 87% were counted once. The ten largest clones add up to approximately 2% of the sample. Sample: peripheral blood. The receptors shown here come from a man aged 18 to 30 with active or convalescent COVID-19.

In this sample, this clone turned up once. The V and J genes are TRBV3-1 (or the pseudogene TRBV3-2) and TRBJ2-3, with 12 bases aligning to TRBD1. Per the germline V gene, CDR1 is LGHDT and CDR2 is YNNKEL (reference sequence). The CDR3 length is 16 residues. Losses at the gene ends were 4 bases for V and 1 base for J; bases not matched to a gene: 3. DNA for the CDR3: TGTGCCAGCAGCCCTGGGACAGGGGGCCGCACAGATACGCAGTATTTT. This gives the protein CASSPGTGGRTDTQYF.

The chain couples TRBV18 to TRBJ1-3; 7 bases map to TRBD1. The V gene end was trimmed by 2 bases and the J gene end by 0 bases; junction bases not matched to a gene: 4. Germline V gene lookup returns CDR1 KGHSH and CDR2 LQKENI. The CDR3 totals 16 residues. CDR3 protein: CASSPRQGYSGNTIYF. In DNA form, the CDR3 reads TGTGCCAGCTCACCAAGACAGGGTTACTCTGGAAACACCATATATTTT.

This clone occurred once. V is TRBV6-6 and J is TRBJ1-6; tentatively, D is TRBD1 (5 bases). Germline values: CDR1 MNHNY, CDR2 SVGAGI (reference sequence). V was shortened by 7 bases and J by 9 bases, with 13 bases between the two germline ends. This CDR3 has 13 residues. The CDR3 nucleotides read TGTGCCAGCACCTCAGGAGACAGTTCACCCCTCCACTTT. Encoded protein: CASTSGDSSPLHF.

J is TRBJ2-3 and V is TRBV10-3; tentatively, D is TRBD1 (5 bases). The germline V gene has CDR1 ENHRY and CDR2 SYGVKD. Trimming stripped 6 bases from V and 6 bases from J, with 22 bases between. The CDR3 is 16 residues long. CDR3 region: CAISLLRSVSGDTQYF. The CDR3 DNA reads TGTGCCATCAGCCTACTTAGGAGCGTGTCAGGGGATACGCAGTATTTT.

This clone was detected once. The chain combines TRBV7-9 with TRBJ1-2, with TRBD1 identical over 8 bases. This CDR3 comprises 15 residues. The V gene's germline CDR1 is SEHNR and CDR2 FQNEAQ (reference sequence). V was clipped by 5 bases and J by 4 bases; unmatched bases: 9. In nucleotides, the CDR3 is TGTGCCAGCAGCATAGGACAGGGTGAAGGCTATGGCTACACCTTC. It encodes CASSIGQGEGYGYTF. The full variable domain, with the rest looked up from reference TRBV7-9 and TRBJ1-2, is DTGVSQNPRHKITKRGQNVTFRCDPISEHNRLYWYRQTLGQGPEFLTYFQNEAQLEKSRLLSDRFSAERPKGSFSTLEIQRTEQGDSAMYLCASSIGQGEGYGYTFGSGTRLTVV.

The V call is TRBV27, the J call TRBJ2-1; the match to TRBD2 covers 7 bases. V was clipped by 1 base and J by 9 bases; unmatched bases: 18. The germline gives CDR1 MNHEY, CDR2 SMNVEV (reference sequence). This CDR3 is 18 amino acids long. CDR3 region: CASSLFPRLAKDWGEQFF. The CDR3 region has the DNA TGTGCCAGCAGTTTATTCCCCCGACTAGCCAAGGATTGGGGTGAGCAGTTCTTC.

The V gene is TRBV6-5, the J gene TRBJ1-1; TRBD1 agrees at 7 bases. This CDR3 is 13 amino acids long. The germline gives CDR1 MNHEY, CDR2 SVGAGI. The junction had 4 bases not matched to a gene; V was cut back by 5 bases and J by 4 bases. The CDR3: CASSTTGATEAFF. The CDR3 bases are TGTGCCAGCAGTACTACAGGGGCCACTGAAGCTTTCTTT.

The V call is TRBV10-3, the J call TRBJ2-7; TRBD2 matches 12 bases. V lost 4 bases to trimming and J lost 3 bases; unmatched junction nucleotides: 1. The CDR3 is 14 amino acids. Germline V CDR1 and CDR2: ENHRY, SYGVKD. The CDR3 protein is CAISGTSGIYEQYF. DNA for the CDR3: TGTGCCATCAGTGGGACTAGCGGGATCTACGAGCAGTACTTC.

The chain couples TRBV5-1 to TRBJ2-3; D possibly corresponds to TRBD2 (5 bases). This CDR3 is built from 14 residues. Deletions cut 3 bases from V and 14 bases from J, with 22 bases between. Germline lookup yields CDR1 SGHRS and CDR2 YFSETQ. CDR3 region: CASSSGTRANKGYF. In DNA form, the CDR3 reads TGCGCCAGCAGCTCCGGTACTAGGGCCAATAAGGGGTATTTT.

This clone was seen just once. V gene TRBV14 combines with J gene TRBJ2-6, with 7 bases lining up with TRBD2. The CDR3 is 16 amino acids. With V trimmed by 2 bases and J by 7 bases, 8 bases remained unmatched. CDR1 is SGHDN, CDR2 FVKESK, per germline. The CDR3 is CASSQLQGGFANVLTF. In nucleotides, the CDR3 is TGTGCCAGCAGCCAACTGCAGGGAGGGTTTGCCAACGTCCTGACTTTC.

The chain uses TRBV6-5 and TRBJ1-1, with 8 nucleotides matching TRBD1. Germline CDR1 and CDR2: MNHEY and SVGAGI. The CDR3 sequence is 14 residues long. Trimming took 1 base from V and 5 from J; bases not matched to a gene: 3. The CDR3 protein is CASSYWRTGTEAFF. For the CDR3, the DNA is TGTGCCAGCAGTTACTGGAGGACAGGGACTGAAGCTTTCTTT.

V usage is TRBV10-2 and J usage is TRBJ2-5; D call uncertain. Trimming took off 10 bases at V and 4 bases at J, with 16 bases between the two ends. Per germline, CDR1 WSHSY and CDR2 SAAADI. This CDR3 is 13 amino acids long. The CDR3 nucleotides read TGCGCCATCGCCGAGGAAACGGGAGAGACCCAGTACTTC. Encoded protein: CAIAEETGETQYF.

CDR3 DNA: TGTGCCAGCAGCTTAAAACAGGGCAACACCGGGGAGCTGTTTTTT. Amino acids: CASSLKQGNTGELFF. The chain uses TRBV7-2 and TRBJ2-2; weak D call: TRBD1 (6 bases). This CDR3 has 15 residues. V lost 2 bases to trimming and J lost 2 bases, with 9 bases between them. Germline V gene sequence: CDR1 SGHTA, CDR2 FQGNSA.

The chain has TRBV29-1 and TRBJ2-7; TRBD2 aligns across 7 bases. CDR3 length equals 14 residues. Trimming cost V 6 bases and J 2 bases; bases outside gene matches: 10. Per germline, CDR1 SQVTM and CDR2 ANQGSEA. CDR3: CSVGSAGVAYEQYF. The CDR3 DNA sequence: TGCAGCGTCGGGTCTGCGGGAGTGGCCTACGAGCAGTACTTC.

The V and J genes are TRBV29-1 and TRBJ2-7; 7 bases align to TRBD1. CDR3 length equals 14 residues. The germline gives CDR1 SQVTM, CDR2 ANQGSEA. V trimming: 0 bases; J trimming: 2 bases; junction bases outside the gene matches: 4. This CDR3 reads CSVEDRDSTYEQYF. The CDR3 DNA is TGCAGCGTTGAAGATCGGGACAGCACCTACGAGCAGTACTTC.

The chain has TRBV15 and TRBJ2-5, with 7 bases fitting TRBD2. The CDR3 has 14 residues. Germline loops: CDR1 LNHNV, CDR2 YYDKDF (reference sequence). The ends lost 3 bases at V and 2 bases at J; junction bases unmatched: 3. CDR3 protein: CATSSWGGQETQYF. The CDR3, as DNA: TGTGCCACCAGCAGCTGGGGGGGTCAAGAGACCCAGTACTTC.

V usage is TRBV28 and J usage is TRBJ2-3, with 12 positions matching TRBD2. Per the germline V gene, CDR1 is MDHEN and CDR2 is SYDVKM. The CDR3 runs to 20 residues. V dropped 5 bases and J dropped 2; count of bases not matched to a gene: 17. The DNA of the CDR3 is TGTGCCAGCAGTGTATCGGGGACGGGACTAGCGGGCTCGCCCACAGATACGCAGTATTTT. This codes for CASSVSGTGLAGSPTDTQYF.

This clone came up many times. This chain joins TRBV6-2 or TRBV6-3 and TRBJ1-6; no reliable D call. V dropped 5 bases and J dropped 5 bases, with 10 bases sitting between them. The CDR3 is 14 amino acids. The germline V gene encodes CDR1 MNHEY and CDR2 SVGEGT. CDR3 coding DNA: TGTGCCAGCAGTCCACAGCTCGATAATTCACCCCTCCACTTT. This codes for CASSPQLDNSPLHF.

V is TRBV10-2 and J is TRBJ2-3; D gene uncertain. Trimming pared 5 bases from V and 1 base from J, leaving 13 bases between. This CDR3 contains 15 residues. Germline V gene data show CDR1 as WSHSY and CDR2 as SAAADI. In nucleotides, the CDR3 is TGCGCCAGCAGTCCTATACCAACCCGCACAGATACGCAGTATTTT. Encoded protein: CASSPIPTRTDTQYF.

The CDR3 DNA sequence: TGTGCCAGTACTCCGGCCGAGACAGGGGCCGGCTACACCTTC. Translation gives CASTPAETGAGYTF. The V gene is TRBV19, the J gene TRBJ1-2; 8 bases agree with TRBD1. Germline CDR1 reads LNHDA; CDR2 reads SQIVND (reference sequence). The V segment lost 7 bases and the J segment 8 bases; nucleotides outside the gene matches: 12. This CDR3 has 14 amino acids.

The gene calls are TRBV7-8 and TRBJ2-1; TRBD2 matches at 7 bases. V lost 1 base, J lost 8 bases, and 5 bases stayed unmatched. The germline CDR1 and CDR2 sequences are SGHVS and FQNEAQ. This CDR3 has 14 amino acids. The CDR3 nucleotides are TGTGCCAGCAGCTTAGAGACTAGCATTGATGAGCAGTTCTTC. This encodes CASSLETSIDEQFF.

The V gene is TRBV27, the J gene TRBJ1-1; D is perhaps TRBD1 (5 bases). This CDR3 spans 14 amino acids. CDR1 MNHEY and CDR2 SMNVEV come from the germline V gene (reference sequence). The V end lost 4 bases, the J end lost 3 bases, and 12 bases lay between the germline ends. The CDR3 region is CASSWAGIYTEAFF. The CDR3 coding sequence is TGTGCCAGCAGTTGGGCAGGGATCTACACTGAAGCTTTCTTT.

This clone was seen only once. V and J are TRBV5-6 and TRBJ2-7; 10 bases match TRBD1. Germline V gene data show CDR1 as SGHDT and CDR2 as YYEEEE. Germline trimming cut 0 bases from V and 5 bases from J; bases unmatched to any gene: 2. The CDR3 is made up of 14 amino acids. The CDR3 nucleotides read TGTGCCAGCAGCTTGGAGACAGGGGGCAACGAGCAGTACTTC. Its translation is CASSLETGGNEQYF.

The chain recombines TRBV5-5 with TRBJ2-3; 11 nucleotides match TRBD1. The trim removed 4 bases at V and 2 bases at J, leaving 6 bases unmatched. The CDR3 is 16 amino acids. Looked up from germline, CDR1 is SGHKS and CDR2 is YYEKEE (reference sequence). The CDR3: CASSQGQGVFTDTQYF. As DNA, the CDR3 is TGTGCCAGCAGCCAGGGACAGGGGGTCTTCACAGATACGCAGTATTTT.

The count of this clone is one. The chain has TRBV5-8 and TRBJ2-4, with D tentatively TRBD2 (5 bases). Trimming cost V 1 base and J 0 bases, with 14 bases left between them. This CDR3 is built from 17 residues. The V gene's germline CDR1 is SGHTS and CDR2 YDEGEE. CDR3 region: CASSLQLGELAKNIQYF. DNA of the CDR3: TGTGCCAGCAGCTTGCAGCTGGGAGAGCTAGCCAAAAACATTCAGTACTTC.

This clone was counted between two and nine times. The chain is built from TRBV14 and TRBJ1-3; 12 nucleotides agree with TRBD1. This CDR3 has 17 residues. Germline V CDR1 and CDR2: SGHDN, FVKESK. V was pared by 4 bases and J by 1 base, with 5 bases of the junction left unmatched. Written as DNA, the CDR3 is TGTGCCAGCAGCCCTGGGACAGGGGGCTTTTCTGGAAACACCATATATTTT. Its protein product is CASSPGTGGFSGNTIYF.

The rearrangement uses TRBV5-1 and TRBJ2-3; 7 bases map to TRBD2. V lost 1 base and J lost 1; bases outside the gene matches: 3. Per germline, CDR1 SGHRS and CDR2 YFSETQ. CDR3 length: 15 residues. The CDR3 reads CASSLYREGTDTQYF. The CDR3 region has the DNA TGCGCCAGCAGCTTGTATCGGGAGGGCACAGATACGCAGTATTTT.

This chain uses TRBV19 with TRBJ2-5; TRBD1 might be the D (6 bases). The CDR3 is 16 amino acids. V was clipped by 1 base and J by 1 base, with 13 bases between them. Germline loops: CDR1 LNHDA, CDR2 SQIVND (reference sequence). The CDR3 DNA reads TGTGCCAGTAGTATAGGGGACAACCAACCCCAAGAGACCCAGTACTTC. Translating gives CASSIGDNQPQETQYF. Together with reference TRBV19 and TRBJ2-5, the CDR3 gives the full variable domain: DGGITQSPKYLFRKEGQNVTLSCEQNLNHDAMYWYRQDPGQGLRLIYYSQIVNDFQKGDIAEGYSVSREKKESFPLTVTSAQKNPTAFYLCASSIGDNQPQETQYFGPGTRLLVL.

This chain joins TRBV10-3 and TRBJ2-3, with 7 nucleotides matching TRBD2. The CDR3 runs to 14 residues. Germline-derived CDR1 and CDR2 are ENHRY and SYGVKD. Trimming took 5 bases from V and 6 from J; bases not matched to a gene: 8. CDR3 amino acids: CAISTGTTWDTQYF. The DNA for the CDR3 is TGTGCCATCAGTACCGGGACTACCTGGGATACGCAGTATTTT.

This clone was observed once. This chain uses TRBV18 with TRBJ2-3; 8 bases line up with TRBD2. The CDR3 extends over 14 amino acids. J gave up 6 bases and V 4 bases, and 6 bases lay outside the gene matches. Germline V gene sequence: CDR1 KGHSH, CDR2 LQKENI. CDR3 sequence: CASSLTGGPDTQYF. In DNA form, the CDR3 reads TGTGCCAGCTCACTAACGGGAGGGCCGGATACGCAGTATTTT.

The table lists this clone with a count of one. The rearrangement links TRBV15 to TRBJ1-1, with 7 bases that match TRBD1. Losses at the gene ends were 3 bases for V and 2 bases for J; bases not matched to a gene: 9. The V gene's germline CDR1 is LNHNV and CDR2 YYDKDF (reference sequence). The length of the CDR3 is 16 residues. CDR3 bases: TGTGCCACCAGCAGCCGCACCGGGACAGATAACACTGAAGCTTTCTTT. Translating gives CATSSRTGTDNTEAFF.